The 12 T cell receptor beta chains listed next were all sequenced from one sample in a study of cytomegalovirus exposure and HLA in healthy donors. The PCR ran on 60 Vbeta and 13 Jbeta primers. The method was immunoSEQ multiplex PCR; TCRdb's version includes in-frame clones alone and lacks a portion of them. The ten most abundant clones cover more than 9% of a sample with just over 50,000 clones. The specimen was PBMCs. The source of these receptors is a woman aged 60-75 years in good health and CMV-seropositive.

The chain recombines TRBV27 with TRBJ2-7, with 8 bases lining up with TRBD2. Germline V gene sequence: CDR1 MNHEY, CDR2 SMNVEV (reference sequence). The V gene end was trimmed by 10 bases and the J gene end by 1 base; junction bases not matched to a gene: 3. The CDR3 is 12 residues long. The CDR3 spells CATRGGSYEQYF. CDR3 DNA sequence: TGTGCCACCCGGGGGGGGTCCTACGAGCAGTACTTC.

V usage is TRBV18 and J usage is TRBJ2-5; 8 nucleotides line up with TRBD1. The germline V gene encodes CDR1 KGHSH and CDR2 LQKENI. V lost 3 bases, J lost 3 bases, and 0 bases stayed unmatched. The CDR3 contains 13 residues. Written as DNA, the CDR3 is TGTGCCAGCTCACCGGACAGGGAAGAGACCCAGTACTTC. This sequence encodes CASSPDREETQYF.

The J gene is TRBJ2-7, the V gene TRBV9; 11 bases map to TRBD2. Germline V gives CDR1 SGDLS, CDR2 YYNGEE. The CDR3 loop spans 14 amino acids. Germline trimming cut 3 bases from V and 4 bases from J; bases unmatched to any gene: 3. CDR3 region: CASSGTSGSYEQYF. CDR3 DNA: TGTGCCAGCAGCGGGACTAGCGGGTCTTACGAGCAGTACTTC.

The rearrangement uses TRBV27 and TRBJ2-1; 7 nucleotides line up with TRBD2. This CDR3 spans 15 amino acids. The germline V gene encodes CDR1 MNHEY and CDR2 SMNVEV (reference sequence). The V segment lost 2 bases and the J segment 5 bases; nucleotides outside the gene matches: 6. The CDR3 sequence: CASSLVGGGHNEQFF. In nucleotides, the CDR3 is TGTGCCAGCAGTTTAGTAGGCGGGGGTCACAATGAGCAGTTCTTC.

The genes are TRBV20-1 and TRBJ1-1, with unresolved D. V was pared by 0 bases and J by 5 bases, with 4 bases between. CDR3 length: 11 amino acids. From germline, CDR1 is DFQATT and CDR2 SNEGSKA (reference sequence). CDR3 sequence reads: CSARDRTEAFF. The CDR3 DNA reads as TGCAGTGCTAGAGATCGTACTGAAGCTTTCTTT.

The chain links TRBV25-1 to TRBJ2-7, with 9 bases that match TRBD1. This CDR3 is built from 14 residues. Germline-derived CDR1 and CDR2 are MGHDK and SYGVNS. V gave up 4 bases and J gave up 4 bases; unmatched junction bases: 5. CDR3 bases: TGTGCCAGCAGTGGGGTGGACAGGGGATACGAGCAGTACTTC. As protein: CASSGVDRGYEQYF.

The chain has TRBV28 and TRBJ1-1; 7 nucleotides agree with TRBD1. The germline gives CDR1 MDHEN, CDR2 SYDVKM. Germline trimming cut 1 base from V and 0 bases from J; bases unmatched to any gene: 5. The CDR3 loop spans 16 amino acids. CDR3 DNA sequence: TGTGCCAGCAGTTTATCCCCGCAGGGGGTGAACACTGAAGCTTTCTTT. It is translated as CASSLSPQGVNTEAFF. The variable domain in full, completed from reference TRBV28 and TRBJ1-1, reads DVKVTQSSRYLVKRTGEKVFLECVQDMDHENMFWYRQDPGLGLRLIYFSYDVKMKEKGDIPEGYSVSREKKERFSLILESASTNQTSMYLCASSLSPQGVNTEAFFGQGTRLTVV.

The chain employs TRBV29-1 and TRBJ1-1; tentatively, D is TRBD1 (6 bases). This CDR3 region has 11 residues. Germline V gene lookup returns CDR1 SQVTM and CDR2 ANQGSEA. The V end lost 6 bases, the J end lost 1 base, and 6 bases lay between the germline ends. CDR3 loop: CSVTGNTEAFF. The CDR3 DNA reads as TGCAGCGTGACAGGGAACACTGAAGCTTTCTTT.

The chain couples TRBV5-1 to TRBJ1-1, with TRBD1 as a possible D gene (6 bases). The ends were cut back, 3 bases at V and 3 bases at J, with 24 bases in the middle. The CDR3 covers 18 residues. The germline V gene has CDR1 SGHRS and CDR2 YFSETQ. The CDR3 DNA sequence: TGCGCCAGCAGCTGGGCCCGACAGGAAGCCCTTATTGACACTGAAGCTTTCTTT. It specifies CASSWARQEALIDTEAFF.

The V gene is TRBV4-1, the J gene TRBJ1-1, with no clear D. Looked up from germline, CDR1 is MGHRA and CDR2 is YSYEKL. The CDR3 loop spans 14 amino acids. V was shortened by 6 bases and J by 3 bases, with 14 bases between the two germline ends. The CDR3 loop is CASSVEIEYTEAFF. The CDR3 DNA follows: TGCGCCAGCAGTGTCGAAATTGAGTACACTGAAGCTTTCTTT.

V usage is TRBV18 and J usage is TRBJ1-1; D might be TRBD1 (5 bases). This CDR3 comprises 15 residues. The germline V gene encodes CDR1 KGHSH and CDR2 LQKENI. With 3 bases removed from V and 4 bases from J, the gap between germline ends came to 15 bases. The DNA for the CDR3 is TGTGCCAGCTCACCCGGGCTCAGGGTGAGCACTGAAGCTTTCTTT. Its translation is CASSPGLRVSTEAFF.

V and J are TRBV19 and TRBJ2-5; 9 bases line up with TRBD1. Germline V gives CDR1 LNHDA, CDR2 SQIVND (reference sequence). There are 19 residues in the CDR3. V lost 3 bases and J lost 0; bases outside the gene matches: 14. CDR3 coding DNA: TGTGCCAGTAGTATTGGGGGTTTACGGACAGGGGTTTACCAAGAGACCCAGTACTTC. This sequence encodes CASSIGGLRTGVYQETQYF. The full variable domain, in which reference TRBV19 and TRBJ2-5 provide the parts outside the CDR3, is DGGITQSPKYLFRKEGQNVTLSCEQNLNHDAMYWYRQDPGQGLRLIYYSQIVNDFQKGDIAEGYSVSREKKESFPLTVTSAQKNPTAFYLCASSIGGLRTGVYQETQYFGPGTRLLVL.